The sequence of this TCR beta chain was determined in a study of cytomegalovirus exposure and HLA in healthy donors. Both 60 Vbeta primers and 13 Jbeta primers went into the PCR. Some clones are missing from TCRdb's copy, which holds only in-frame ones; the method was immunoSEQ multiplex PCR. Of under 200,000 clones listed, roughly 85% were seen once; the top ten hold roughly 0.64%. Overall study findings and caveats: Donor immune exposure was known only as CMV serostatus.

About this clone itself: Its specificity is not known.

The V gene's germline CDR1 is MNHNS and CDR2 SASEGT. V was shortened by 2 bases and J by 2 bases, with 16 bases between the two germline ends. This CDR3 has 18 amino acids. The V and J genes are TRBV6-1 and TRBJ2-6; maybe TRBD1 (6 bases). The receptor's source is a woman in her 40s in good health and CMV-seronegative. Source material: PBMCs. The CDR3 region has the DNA TGTGCCAGCAGTGAAAGATCGGCAGGGGTAACTGGGGCCAACGTCCTGACTTTC. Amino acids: CASSERSAGVTGANVLTF.